The clone carrying this T cell receptor (beta chain) was seen more than once but under ten times. This entry comes from a study of T cell clonotyping in hematopoietic cell transplantation. Specified time point: recipient sample about 28 days before transplant, after cytoreduction. Produced via immunoSEQ multiplex PCR; TCRdb's table is partial and in-frame only. The table has roughly 30,000 clones, approximately 94% seen once. The CDR3 has 13 residues. Trimming took 5 bases from V and 6 from J, leaving 11 bases between them. Germline V lookup: CDR1 KGHSH, CDR2 LQKENI. The V and J genes are TRBV18 and TRBJ1-5; TRBD1 is a possible D gene (5 bases). This clonotype was sampled from a man over 45 with acute myeloid leukemia. Some clones in this sample may be carry-over from other donors' samples. The sequencing used peripheral blood mononuclear cells, collected before stem cell transplant. The CDR3 sequence: CASSTGGGQPQHF. The CDR3 DNA follows: TGTGCCAGCTCAACGGGGGGGGGTCAGCCCCAGCATTTT.